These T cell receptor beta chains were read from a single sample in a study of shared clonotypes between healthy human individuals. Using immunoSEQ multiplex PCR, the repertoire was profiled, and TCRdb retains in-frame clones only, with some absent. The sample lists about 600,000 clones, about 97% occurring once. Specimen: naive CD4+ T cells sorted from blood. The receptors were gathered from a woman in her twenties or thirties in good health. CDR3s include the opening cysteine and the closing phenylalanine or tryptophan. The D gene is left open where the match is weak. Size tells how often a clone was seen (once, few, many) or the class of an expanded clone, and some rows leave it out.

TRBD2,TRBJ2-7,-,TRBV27,TGTGCCAGCGCGCGTAGCGGGAGGAACTACGAGCAGTACTTC,CASARSGRNYEQYF
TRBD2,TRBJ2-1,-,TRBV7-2,TGTGCCAGCAGCTTAGAATGGGCTAGCGGGAATGGAGAGCAGTTCTTC,CASSLEWASGNGEQFF
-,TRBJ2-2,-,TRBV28,TGTGCCAGCAGCCTAGTCGGAGTCGGCGGGGAGCTGTTTTTT,CASSLVGVGGELFF
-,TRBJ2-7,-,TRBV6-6,TGTGCCAGCGGGAGCGGGTCGCAGCTGTACGAGCAGTACTTC,CASGSGSQLYEQYF
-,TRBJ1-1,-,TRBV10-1,TGCGCCAGCAGTGAGTCGGGGGGCACTGAAGCTTTCTTT,CASSESGGTEAFF
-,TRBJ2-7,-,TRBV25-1,TGTGCCAGCAGTGAAGTAAACTCCTACGAGCAGTACTTC,CASSEVNSYEQYF
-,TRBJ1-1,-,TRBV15,TGTGCCACCAGCAGAATTCGGACAGCCAACACTGAAGCTTTCTTT,CATSRIRTANTEAFF
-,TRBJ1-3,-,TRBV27,TGTGCCAGCAGTTCGGGACAATTCTCTGGAAACACCATATATTTT,CASSSGQFSGNTIYF
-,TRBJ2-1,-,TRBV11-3,TGTGCCAGCAGCTCCACCTACAATGAGCAGTTCTTC,CASSSTYNEQFF
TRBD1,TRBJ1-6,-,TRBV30,TGTGCCTGGACATCCGGGACAGTTAATTCACCCCTCCACTTT,CAWTSGTVNSPLHF
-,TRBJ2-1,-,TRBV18,TGTGCCAGCTCACCCAGCGCGGGCCCTCTGAATGAGCAGTTCTTC,CASSPSAGPLNEQFF
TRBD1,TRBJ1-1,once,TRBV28,TGTGCCAGCAGCCCGACAGGGGGCGGCAGTAAGAACACTGAAGCTTTCTTT,CASSPTGGGSKNTEAFF
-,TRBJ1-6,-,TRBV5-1,TGCGCCAGCAGCTTGGCGCCGGGAGGGTATAATTCACCCCTCCACTTT,CASSLAPGGYNSPLHF
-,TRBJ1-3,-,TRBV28,TGTGCCAGCAGTCCCGGACCTGGGGGAAACACCATATATTTT,CASSPGPGGNTIYF
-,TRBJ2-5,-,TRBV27,TGTGCCAGCAGTTTTGGCCAGATGGAAGAGACCCAGTACTTC,CASSFGQMEETQYF
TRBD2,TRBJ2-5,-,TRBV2,TGTGCCAGCAGTGACCCCAAGCGGGGCCCCGTTGAGACCCAGTACTTC,CASSDPKRGPVETQYF
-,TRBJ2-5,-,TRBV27,TGTGCCAGCAGTTTATCCTTCCAAAACCAAGAGACCCAGTACTTC,CASSLSFQNQETQYF
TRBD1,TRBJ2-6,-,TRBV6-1,TGTGCCAGCAGTGAAGCGGCAGGGGGCTTTGAGGCTGGGGCCAACGTCCTGACTTTC,CASSEAAGGFEAGANVLTF
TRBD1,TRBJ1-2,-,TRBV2,TGTGCCAGCAGTGAGGTAGGGGGCGGATATGGCTACACCTTC,CASSEVGGGYGYTF
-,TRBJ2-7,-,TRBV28,TGTGCCACATGGGGGGCGACTAAGGACGGCTACTCCGAGCAGTACTTC,CATWGATKDGYSEQYF
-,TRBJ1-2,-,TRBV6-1,TGTGCCAGCAGAAACAGGGTGGTCCCCGGCTACACCTTC,CASRNRVVPGYTF
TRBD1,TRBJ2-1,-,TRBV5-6,TGTGCCAGCAGCTTGGAGTACAGGGGTTCCTACAATGAGCAGTTCTTC,CASSLEYRGSYNEQFF
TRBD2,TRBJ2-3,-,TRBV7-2,TGTGCCACCCACTGGGGGGGAGCAGATACGCAGTATTTT,CATHWGGADTQYF
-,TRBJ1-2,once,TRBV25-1,TGTGCCAGCAGCGGGACCCACTATGGCTACACCTTC,CASSGTHYGYTF
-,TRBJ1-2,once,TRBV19,TGTGCCAGTAGTATAGAGGGCCTTCCTAACTATGGCTACACCTTC,CASSIEGLPNYGYTF
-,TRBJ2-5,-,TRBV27,TGTGCCAGCAGTTTGGCGGAACAAGAGACCCAGTACTTC,CASSLAEQETQYF
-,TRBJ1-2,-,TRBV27,TGTGCCAGCAGTTTACGGGGAACCGGGACAACCCTCTATGGCTGCACCTTC,CASSLRGTGTTLYGCTF
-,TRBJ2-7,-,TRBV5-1,TGCGCCAGCAGCTTTTTTCGAGTGGGGGAAAGCGAGCAGTACTTC,CASSFFRVGESEQYF